This paragraph reports one T cell receptor beta chain. Profiling relied on immunoSEQ multiplex PCR, and the TCRdb table lists in-frame clones only, not all of them. The sample shows 15,000 to 20,000 clones, about 81% of them seen only once. The sample belongs to a study of ipilimumab plus nivolumab after autologous stem cell transplantation. Study-wide background: Typical patient got a handful of ipilimumab doses and 7 or 8 nivolumab doses (median).

Germline V lookup: CDR1 ENHRY, CDR2 SYGVKD. The length of the CDR3 is 16 residues. Trimming pared 5 bases from V and 5 bases from J, leaving 16 bases between. The source of this sequence is a male donor with diffuse large B-cell lymphoma. The V call is TRBV10-3, the J call TRBJ2-6; D is ambiguous. The material sequenced was PBMCs, taken in a trial of ipilimumab plus nivolumab as post-transplant consolidation. CDR3 DNA: TGTGCCATCAGTCGGAAATTCTGTAGTCGGGCCAACGTCCTGACTTTC. This encodes CAISRKFCSRANVLTF.